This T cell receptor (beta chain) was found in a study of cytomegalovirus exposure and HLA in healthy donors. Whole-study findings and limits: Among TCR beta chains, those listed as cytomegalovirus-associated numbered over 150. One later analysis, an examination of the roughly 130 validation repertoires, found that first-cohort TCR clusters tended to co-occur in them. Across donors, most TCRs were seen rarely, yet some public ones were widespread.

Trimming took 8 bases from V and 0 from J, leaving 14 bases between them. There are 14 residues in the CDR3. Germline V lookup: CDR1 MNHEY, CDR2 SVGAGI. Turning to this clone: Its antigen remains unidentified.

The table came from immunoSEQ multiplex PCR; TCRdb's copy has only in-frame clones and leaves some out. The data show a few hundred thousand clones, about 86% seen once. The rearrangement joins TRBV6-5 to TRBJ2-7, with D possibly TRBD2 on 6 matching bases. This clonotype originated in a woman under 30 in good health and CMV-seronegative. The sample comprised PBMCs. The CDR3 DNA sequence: TGTGCCAGCCTCCGGGACTCGAGCTCCTACGAGCAGTACTTC. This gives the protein CASLRDSSSYEQYF.